This T cell receptor beta chain was obtained from a study of CD8 T cells in Susac syndrome. The CDR3 covers 15 residues. Unmatched junction bases numbered 10, after V lost 6 bases and J lost 6 bases. CDR1 is MDHEN, CDR2 SYDVKM, per germline. RNA totalling about 0.5 to 1 ug underwent reverse transcription with random hexamers. Amplification of TCR beta CDR3 across 54 Vbeta and 13 Jbeta was performed with immunoSEQ multiplex PCR. MiXCR, applied by TCRdb to the immunoSEQ multiplex PCR reads, yields one record per CDR3 protein. This sample has roughly 130,000 distinct CDR3 sequences, with around 96% found just once. Controls were age- and sex-matched healthy donors. TEMRA cells were FACS-enriched, and CD8+ and CD4+ T cells were isolated negatively.

The chain combines TRBV28 with TRBJ1-5; 8 nucleotides align to TRBD1. Sequenced input: CD4+ T cells from PBMCs. The TCR comes from a human donor in good health. The CDR3, as DNA: TGTGCCAGCAGCCTCATCAGGGGGCATGGTCAGCCCCAGCATTTT. Its translation: CASSLIRGHGQPQHF.